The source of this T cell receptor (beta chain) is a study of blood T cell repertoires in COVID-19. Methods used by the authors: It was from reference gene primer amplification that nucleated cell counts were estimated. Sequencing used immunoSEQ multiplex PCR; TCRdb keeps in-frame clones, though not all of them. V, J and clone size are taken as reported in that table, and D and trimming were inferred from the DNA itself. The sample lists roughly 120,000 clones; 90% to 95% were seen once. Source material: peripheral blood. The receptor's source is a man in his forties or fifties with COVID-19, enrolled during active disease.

The CDR3 here is CASSRQGPNYGYTF. CDR3 sequence (DNA): TGTGCCAGCAGCCGACAGGGGCCTAACTATGGCTACACCTTC. The gene calls are TRBV6-2 or TRBV6-3 and TRBJ1-2; TRBD1 matches at 8 bases. V gave up 6 bases and J gave up 0 bases; unmatched junction bases: 3. This CDR3 has 14 amino acids. Germline V lookup: CDR1 MNHEY, CDR2 SVGEGT.